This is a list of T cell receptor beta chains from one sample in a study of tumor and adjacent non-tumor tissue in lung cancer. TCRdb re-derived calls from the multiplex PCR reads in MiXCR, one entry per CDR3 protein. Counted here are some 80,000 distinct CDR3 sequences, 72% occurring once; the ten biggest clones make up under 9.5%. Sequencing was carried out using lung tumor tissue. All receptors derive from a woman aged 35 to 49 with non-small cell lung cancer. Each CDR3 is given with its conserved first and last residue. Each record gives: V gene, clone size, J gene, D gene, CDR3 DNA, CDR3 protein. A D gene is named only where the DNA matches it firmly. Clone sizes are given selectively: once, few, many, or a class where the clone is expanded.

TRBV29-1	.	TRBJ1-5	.	TGCAGCGTTGCGAGGGCTCCTAACCAGCCCAAGCATTTT	CSVARAPNQPKHF
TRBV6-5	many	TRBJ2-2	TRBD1	TGTGCCAGCAGCACGGGACAGTTGAACACCGGGGAGCTGTTTTTT	CASSTGQLNTGELFF
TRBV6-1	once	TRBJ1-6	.	TGTGCCAGCAGGGGGCACGGAAAGAATTTACCCCTCCACTTT	CASRGHGKNLPLHF
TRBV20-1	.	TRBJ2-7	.	TGCAGTACTCCTAAAACTCGGGGCAGAAACTCCTACGAGCAGTACTTC	CSTPKTRGRNSYEQYF
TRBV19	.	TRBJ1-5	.	TGTGCCAGTATGGGACTTAATCAGCCCCAGCATTTT	CASMGLNQPQHF
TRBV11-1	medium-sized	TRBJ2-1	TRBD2	TGTGCCAGCAGCCGCTTGGGACTAGCTGGGGATGAGCAGTTCTTC	CASSRLGLAGDEQFF
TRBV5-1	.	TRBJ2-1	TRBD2	TGCGCCAACAGCTTGGCCCCGCGACTAGCGGGAGGGCCTGAGCAGTTCTTC	CANSLAPRLAGGPEQFF
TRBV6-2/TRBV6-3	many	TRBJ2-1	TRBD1	TGTGCCAGCAGTTACTCGACTGACAGGGTCAGCAATGAGCAGTTCTTC	CASSYSTDRVSNEQFF
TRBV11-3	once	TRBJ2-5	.	TGTGCCAGCAACTCCGAAGGAGAGATCCAGTACTTC	CASNSEGEIQYF
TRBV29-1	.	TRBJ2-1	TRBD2	TGCAGCGTGGGAGAGGAGGCGGGAGCGCCCGTCGGCAATGAGCAGTTCTTC	CSVGEEAGAPVGNEQFF
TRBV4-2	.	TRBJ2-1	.	TGTGCCAGCAGCCAACTCTCGATCGGCGCGACTGGGCAGCAGTTCTTC	CASSQLSIGATGQQFF
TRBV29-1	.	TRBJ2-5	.	TGCAGTGTTCTGGAGGGCCCGGAGAGCCAGTACTTC	CSVLEGPESQYF
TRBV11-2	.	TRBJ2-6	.	TGTGCCAGCATCTGGTCAGACCTCTCTGGGACCAACGTTCTGACTTTC	CASIWSDLSGTNVLTF
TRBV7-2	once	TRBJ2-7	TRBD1	TGTGCCAGCAACCGTCGACAGGGTATCTACGAGCACTACTTC	CASNRRQGIYEHYF
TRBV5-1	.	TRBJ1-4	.	TGCGCCAGCAGCTTGGAGGCAGGGACGGGGGAAAAACTGTTTTTT	CASSLEAGTGEKLFF
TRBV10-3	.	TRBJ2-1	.	TGTGGCATTAAAGTGGCCAGCGCGGCCGGTGAGCAGTTCTTC	CGIKVASAAGEQFF
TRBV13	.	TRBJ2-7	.	TGTGCCAGATGCGGCCATCCCTTCGGGGCCTACGAGCAGTACTTC	CARCGHPFGAYEQYF
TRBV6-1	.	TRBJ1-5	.	TGTGCCAGCAGTGAAGGGACAACATCTCAGCCCCAACATTTT	CASSEGTTSQPQHF
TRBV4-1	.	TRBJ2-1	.	TGCGCCAGCAGTCCCACGCGGTGGGATCAGTTCTTC	CASSPTRWDQFF